This entry is about one T cell receptor beta chain. The source of the sample is a study of blood T cell repertoires in COVID-19. Study-level information: Sample material is recorded as cDNA or gDNA derived from T cells, B-cell-depleted T cells, or PBMCs.

V gave up 0 bases and J gave up 7 bases; unmatched junction bases: 7. Germline values: CDR1 SGDLS, CDR2 YYNGEE. The CDR3 is 16 amino acids. Sequencing used immunoSEQ multiplex PCR; TCRdb keeps in-frame clones, though not all of them. The sample includes approximately 97,000 clones, roughly nine tenths seen only once; the top ten take 1.7%. Sequenced material: peripheral blood. The J gene is TRBJ1-2, the V gene TRBV9; 12 positions match TRBD1. The clonotype comes from a man aged 55 to 70 with acute or convalescent COVID-19. The CDR3 loop is CASSVVGGQGAIGYTF. In DNA form, the CDR3 reads TGTGCCAGCAGCGTAGTAGGGGGACAGGGGGCAATTGGCTACACCTTC.